The source of this T cell receptor beta chain is a study of glioma-infiltrating T cells. Germline CDR1 reads MNHNS; CDR2 reads SASEGT. The CDR3 sequence is 14 residues long. TCR alpha and beta CDR3 regions were amplified from RNA using iRepertoire nested multiplex PCR. One-step reverse transcription and amplification started from approximately 100-400 ng of tissue mRNA or PBMC total RNA. TCRdb reprocessed the multiplex PCR reads with MiXCR, giving one entry per CDR3 protein. Among under 150,000 distinct CDR3 sequences, more than 20% were seen once, and the ten largest hold around a quarter. Overall study findings and caveats: Tissue and blood shared very few CDR3 sequences. Tissue-blood divergence was below expectation in non-neoplastic patients, above in gliomas.

In its sample, this clonotype was seen a few times. Antigen unknown. An end of the junction differs from the germline gene, which may be a read error. The sequenced sample consisted of glioma tissue, nonneoplastic brain tissue, or PBMCs (not recorded which). The sequence came from a human donor with low-grade glioma or glioblastoma, undergoing nonglioma brain surgery, or in good health (not recorded which). The chain uses TRBV6-1 and TRBJ1-4; 9 bases are shared with TRBD1. The CDR3 sequence is CASRRTGEGEKPFF. The DNA for the CDR3 is TGTGCCAGCAGGCGGACAGGGGAAGGGGAAAAACCGTTTTTT.